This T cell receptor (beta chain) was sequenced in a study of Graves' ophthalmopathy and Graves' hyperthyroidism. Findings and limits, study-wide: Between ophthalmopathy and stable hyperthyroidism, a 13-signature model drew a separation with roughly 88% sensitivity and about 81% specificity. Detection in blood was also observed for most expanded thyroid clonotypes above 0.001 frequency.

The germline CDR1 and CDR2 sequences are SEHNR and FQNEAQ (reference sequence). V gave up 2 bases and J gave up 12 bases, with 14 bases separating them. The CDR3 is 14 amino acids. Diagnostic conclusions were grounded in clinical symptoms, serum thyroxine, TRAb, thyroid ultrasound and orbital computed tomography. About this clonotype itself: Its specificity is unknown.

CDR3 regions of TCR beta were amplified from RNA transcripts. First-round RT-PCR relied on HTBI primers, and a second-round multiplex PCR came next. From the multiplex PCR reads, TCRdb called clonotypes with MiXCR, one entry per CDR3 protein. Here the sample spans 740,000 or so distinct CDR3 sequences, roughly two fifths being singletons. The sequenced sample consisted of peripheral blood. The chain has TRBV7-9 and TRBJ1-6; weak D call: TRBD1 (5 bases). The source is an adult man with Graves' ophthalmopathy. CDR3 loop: CASSLIAGTVPLHF. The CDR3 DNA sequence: TGTGCCAGCAGCTTAATAGCCGGGACTGTACCCCTCCACTTT.